This entry lists 30 T cell receptor beta chains sequenced from one sample in a study of cytomegalovirus exposure and HLA in healthy donors (dated by TCRdb to between 2016 and 2019). The library relied on the immunoSEQ multiplex PCR assay. A mixture of 60 forward primers for TCR Vbeta segments and 13 reverse primers for TCR Jbeta segments was used in the multiplex PCR. Here the immuneACCESS table is served through TCRdb, limited to in-frame sequences with V and J called. Missing clones are a known gap in these copies; in checked studies unresolved V genes cover under half, and the rest lacks a known reason. Here the sample has fewer than 200,000 clones; 75% to 85% occur a single time. Of the sample, 0.65% to 0.85% is held by the ten largest clones. The specimen was PBMCs. The source of these receptors is a female donor in good health and CMV-seronegative.

CDR3 sequence (DNA): TGTGCCAGCACGATAGCGGGGGGGCATGGTACGCAGTATTTT. It is translated as CASTIAGGHGTQYF. The chain couples TRBV9 to TRBJ2-3; TRBD2 agrees at 11 bases. Germline-derived CDR1 and CDR2 are SGDLS and YYNGEE. V lost 6 bases and J lost 8; bases outside the gene matches: 8. The CDR3 is 14 residues long.

V is TRBV9 and J is TRBJ2-5; 7 bases match TRBD1. V was clipped by 4 bases and J by 2 bases; unmatched bases: 5. Germline CDR1 and CDR2: SGDLS and YYNGEE. CDR3 length: 14 residues. The CDR3 DNA reads TGTGCCAGCAGCCCTCGACAGGGACAAGAGACCCAGTACTTC. Its protein is CASSPRQGQETQYF.

This clone was picked up a small number of times. This sequence joins TRBV19 and TRBJ2-1, with 12 bases matching TRBD2. The trim removed 4 bases at V and 2 bases at J, leaving 12 bases unmatched. Per germline, CDR1 LNHDA and CDR2 SQIVND (reference sequence). The length of the CDR3 is 19 residues. The CDR3 DNA reads as TGTGCCAGTAGTAGAAACCAAAGGACTAGCGGGAACACCTACAATGAGCAGTTCTTC. Translating it yields CASSRNQRTSGNTYNEQFF.

The rearrangement joins TRBV10-3 to TRBJ1-5; D is undetermined. The CDR3 contains 13 residues. V lost 5 bases and J 6 bases, leaving 11 bases between the germline ends. Per germline, CDR1 ENHRY and CDR2 SYGVKD. The CDR3 region is CAISMTNAQPQHF. In DNA form, the CDR3 reads TGTGCCATCAGTATGACTAATGCTCAGCCCCAGCATTTT.

The chain uses TRBV6-5 and TRBJ2-7; the match to TRBD1 covers 7 bases. With V trimmed by 9 bases and J by 5 bases, 13 bases remained unmatched. Germline V gives CDR1 MNHEY, CDR2 SVGAGI. This CDR3 comprises 14 residues. In DNA form, the CDR3 reads TGTGCCAGTTCATTCGACAGGGCCCCCGACGAGCAGTACTTC. It codes for CASSFDRAPDEQYF.

Concerning this clone itself: At one of its ends the junction is not consistent with the germline gene, which may arise from a read error. The V and J genes are TRBV7-9 and TRBJ2-5, with a weak D call TRBD1 (6 bases). The CDR3 consists of 16 residues. The V gene's germline CDR1 is SEHNR and CDR2 FQNEAQ (reference sequence). CDR3 residues: CTSSLGTGLYQETQYF. The DNA for the CDR3 is TGTACCAGCAGCTTAGGAACAGGGTTGTACCAAGAGACCCAGTACTTC.

The rearrangement uses TRBV6-1 and TRBJ1-2; no clear D. The CDR3 is made up of 14 amino acids. CDR1 and CDR2 (germline): MNHNS, SASEGT. Deletions cut 1 base from V and 4 bases from J, with 10 bases between. In nucleotides, the CDR3 is TGTGCCAGCAGTGAAGGAGGGTCCGGCTATGGCTACACCTTC. The encoded protein is CASSEGGSGYGYTF.

On this clone itself: This is likely a read error, given that the CDR3 carries no conserved phenylalanine or tryptophan at its end. Written as DNA, the CDR3 is TGTGCCAGCAGTCAAGGGGGCGGGGGGGGCCTATACGAGCAGTACCTC. Its protein is CASSQGGGGGLYEQYL. The chain joins TRBV9 to TRBJ2-7, with 9 bases identical to TRBD2. CDR1 is SGDLS and CDR2 is YYNGEE in the germline V gene. Trimming at V came to 5 bases and at J to 4 bases, leaving 13 bases not matched to a gene. This CDR3 contains 16 residues.

The chain employs TRBV28 and TRBJ2-1; 9 bases map to TRBD1. This CDR3 contains 12 residues. Losses at the gene ends were 6 bases for V and 9 bases for J; bases not matched to a gene: 3. CDR1 is MDHEN and CDR2 is SYDVKM in the germline V gene. The CDR3 sequence is CASRQGAGEQFF. The CDR3 DNA follows: TGTGCCAGCAGACAGGGGGCGGGTGAGCAGTTCTTC.

The rearrangement links TRBV6-6 to TRBJ1-2, with 7 bases fitting TRBD1. The CDR3 has 15 amino acids. Losses at the gene ends were 2 bases for V and 5 bases for J; bases not matched to a gene: 8. The V gene's germline CDR1 is MNHNY and CDR2 SVGAGI (reference sequence). The CDR3 reads CASSYPSTGQYGYTF. The DNA for the CDR3 is TGTGCCAGCAGTTACCCGTCGACAGGGCAGTATGGCTACACCTTC.

V is TRBV30 and J is TRBJ2-2; no firm D call. The CDR3 runs to 12 residues. Between the trimmed V and J ends, which lost 2 bases and 4 bases, there was a span of 5 bases. Germline V gene sequence: CDR1 GTSNPN, CDR2 SVGIG (reference sequence). The CDR3, as DNA: TGTGCCTGGAGTCTAATCACCGGGGAGCTGTTTTTT. Translating gives CAWSLITGELFF.

The chain uses TRBV2 and TRBJ2-7; D is possibly TRBD2 (7 bases). CDR1 and CDR2 from the germline V gene are SNHLY and FYNNEI. V was clipped by 1 base and J by 11 bases, with 18 bases between them. The CDR3 spans 14 residues. In DNA form, the CDR3 reads TGTGCCAGCAGTGAAGTCCCTTGGGGGGGGGCCGAGTACTTC. It is translated as CASSEVPWGGAEYF.

The gene calls are TRBV7-9 and TRBJ2-2, with a weak D call TRBD1 (6 bases). The CDR3 runs 16 residues. Germline-derived CDR1 and CDR2 are SEHNR and FQNEAQ (reference sequence). V lost 4 bases and J lost 6, with 18 bases in between. CDR3 loop: CASSSPTGGGPGELFF. The CDR3 DNA is TGTGCCAGCAGCTCCCCGACAGGTGGAGGTCCCGGGGAGCTGTTTTTT. The full variable domain, completed using reference TRBV7-9 and TRBJ2-2, is DTGVSQNPRHKITKRGQNVTFRCDPISEHNRLYWYRQTLGQGPEFLTYFQNEAQLEKSRLLSDRFSAERPKGSFSTLEIQRTEQGDSAMYLCASSSPTGGGPGELFFGEGSRLTVL.

This clone appeared a single time. The chain uses TRBV30 and TRBJ1-3, with unresolved D. The CDR3 is 12 amino acids. Germline values: CDR1 GTSNPN, CDR2 SVGIG (reference sequence). As DNA, the CDR3 is TGTGCTCAGGTCCCCTCTGGAAACACCATATATTTT. Protein: CAQVPSGNTIYF.

The rearrangement links TRBV5-5 to TRBJ2-7, with 8 bases identical to TRBD1. J lost 1 base, V lost 2 bases, and 5 bases had no gene match. Per germline, CDR1 SGHKS and CDR2 YYEKEE (reference sequence). The CDR3 length is 15 residues. The CDR3 is CASSFRQGLSYEQYF. In nucleotides, the CDR3 is TGTGCCAGCAGCTTCAGACAGGGGCTTTCCTACGAGCAGTACTTC.

This clone was seen a handful of times. This chain links TRBV5-6 with TRBJ1-2, with 9 nucleotides matching TRBD1. Germline V lookup: CDR1 SGHDT, CDR2 YYEEEE. This CDR3 comprises 14 residues. J gave up 6 bases and V 4 bases, and 7 bases lay outside the gene matches. CDR3 loop: CASSTGTGRDGYTF. The CDR3 region has the DNA TGTGCCAGCAGCACCGGGACAGGGCGGGATGGCTACACCTTC.

This clone turned up a few times. The chain links TRBV15 to TRBJ1-1; D may be TRBD1 (5 bases). CDR3 length: 13 amino acids. CDR1 and CDR2 from the germline V gene are LNHNV and YYDKDF (reference sequence). Between the trimmed V and J ends, which lost 8 bases and 4 bases, there was a span of 14 bases. The CDR3: CATSWGVGTEAFF. The CDR3 nucleotides are TGTGCCACCTCCTGGGGGGTTGGCACTGAAGCTTTCTTT.

The chain uses TRBV4-1 and TRBJ1-2, with a possible D match to TRBD1 (5 bases). V was cut by 0 bases and J by 0 bases, with 14 bases left in between. Per the germline V gene, CDR1 is MGHRA and CDR2 is YSYEKL. CDR3 length: 17 amino acids. CDR3 in amino acids: CASSQDRVTEANYGYTF. CDR3 nucleotides: TGCGCCAGCAGCCAAGATAGGGTGACAGAAGCTAACTATGGCTACACCTTC.

This chain uses TRBV7-2 with TRBJ1-1, with D possibly matching TRBD1 (6 bases). The V end was cut by 4 bases, the J end by 1 base, with 13 bases between. Germline V lookup: CDR1 SGHTA, CDR2 FQGNSA. The CDR3 totals 15 residues. The CDR3 sequence: CASSYHGQRNTEAFF. CDR3 nucleotides: TGTGCCAGCAGCTACCATGGACAGAGGAACACTGAAGCTTTCTTT.

The chain combines TRBV4-2 with TRBJ1-1; 7 bases align to TRBD1. Germline CDR1 reads LGHNA; CDR2 reads YNFKEQ. The CDR3 is 14 amino acids. V lost 0 bases and J lost 12; bases outside the gene matches: 10. The CDR3 sequence is CASSQDMETGITFF. In DNA form, the CDR3 reads TGTGCCAGCAGCCAAGATATGGAGACAGGGATAACTTTCTTT.

As to this clone: The same CDR3 also results from other DNA sequences found in this sample. The CDR3 protein is CASSVPSGRGPNEQFF. In DNA form, the CDR3 reads TGTGCCAGCAGTGTACCAAGCGGGAGAGGTCCCAATGAGCAGTTCTTC. The J gene is TRBJ2-1, the V gene TRBV6-1; 8 nucleotides match TRBD2. The germline gives CDR1 MNHNS, CDR2 SASEGT. The CDR3 spans 16 residues. The ends lost 4 bases at V and 6 bases at J; junction bases unmatched: 11.

Only one count was recorded for this clone. The V and J genes are TRBV28 and TRBJ1-6; TRBD1 might be the D (5 bases). V gave up 3 bases and J gave up 5 bases, with 11 bases separating them. From germline, CDR1 is MDHEN and CDR2 SYDVKM. The CDR3 consists of 15 residues. CDR3 nucleotides: TGTGCCAGCAGTTTCCCCCCAGGGAATAATTCACCCCTCCACTTT. Translating it yields CASSFPPGNNSPLHF. Looking up the rest from reference TRBV28 and TRBJ1-6 gives the full variable domain: DVKVTQSSRYLVKRTGEKVFLECVQDMDHENMFWYRQDPGLGLRLIYFSYDVKMKEKGDIPEGYSVSREKKERFSLILESASTNQTSMYLCASSFPPGNNSPLHFGNGTRLTVT.

Comment on this clone: The sample has other DNA sequences that encode this CDR3 too. The chain employs TRBV5-1 and TRBJ2-1; 9 bases are shared with TRBD1. CDR1 is SGHRS, CDR2 YFSETQ, per germline. J gave up 0 bases and V 2 bases, and 3 bases lay outside the gene matches. The CDR3 totals 16 residues. CDR3 DNA: TGCGCCAGCAGCTTAGGGACAGGGAGCTCCTACAATGAGCAGTTCTTC. It translates to CASSLGTGSSYNEQFF.

The genes are TRBV4-1 and TRBJ2-5; TRBD2 might be the D (6 bases). The J call may be incorrect, as the DNA end agrees better with TRBJ2-7. The CDR3 contains 14 residues. Looked up from germline, CDR1 is MGHRA and CDR2 is YSYEKL. CDR3 in amino acids: CASSLLAGYYEQYF. The CDR3 DNA follows: TGCGCCAGCAGCCTCCTGGCGGGATACTACGAGCAGTACTTC.

V and J are TRBV11-2 and TRBJ2-2; a weak D match, TRBD2 (5 bases). Germline loops: CDR1 SGHAT, CDR2 FQNNGV. This CDR3 is built from 12 residues. Trimming removed 2 bases at V and 13 bases at J, with 11 bases between. Written as DNA, the CDR3 is TGTGCCAGCAGCTTATGGGGAGCAGGGCTGTTTTTT. Translating it yields CASSLWGAGLFF.

The chain uses TRBV19 and TRBJ2-4, with 7 bases fitting TRBD1. The germline CDR1 and CDR2 sequences are LNHDA and SQIVND (reference sequence). This CDR3 region has 16 residues. V shed 4 bases, J shed 1 base, and the junction held 7 bases outside the gene matches. CDR3 DNA: TGTGCCAGTAGTACTTACAGGGGTCGTGCCAAAAACATTCAGTACTTC. It yields the protein CASSTYRGRAKNIQYF.

The chain is built from TRBV6-5 and TRBJ2-7; maybe TRBD2 (6 bases). Trimming took 4 bases from V and 5 from J, leaving 18 bases between them. Germline V gene sequence: CDR1 MNHEY, CDR2 SVGAGI. The CDR3 contains 15 residues. CDR3 nucleotides: TGTGCCAGCAGTTTAAGAACTCAGGGAGGCGACGAGCAGTACTTC. It specifies CASSLRTQGGDEQYF.

The rearrangement links TRBV6-1 to TRBJ2-3, with 10 bases that match TRBD2. Germline CDR1 reads MNHNS; CDR2 reads SASEGT. This CDR3 has 16 residues. The J segment lost 2 bases and the V segment lost 4 bases, leaving 6 bases of the junction unmatched. Here the CDR3 DNA reads TGTGCCAGCAGTGTCCTAGCGGGGGCCAACACAGATACGCAGTATTTT. Its translation is CASSVLAGANTDTQYF.

The V call is TRBV7-2, the J call TRBJ1-1; the D gene is possibly TRBD1 (6 bases). CDR1 and CDR2 from the germline V gene are SGHTA and FQGNSA. CDR3 size: 15 residues. V was trimmed by 4 bases and J by 0 bases, leaving 12 bases between them. The CDR3 nucleotides are TGTGCCAGCAGCTCCCAGGGGTTGATGAACACTGAAGCTTTCTTT. This translates into CASSSQGLMNTEAFF.

The gene calls are TRBV7-2 and TRBJ2-5, with D perhaps matching TRBD2 (6 bases). Germline CDR1 and CDR2: SGHTA and FQGNSA. With 5 bases removed from V and 1 base from J, the gap between germline ends came to 11 bases. CDR3 length: 14 residues. The CDR3 bases are TGTGCCAGCAGCCCAAGCGGGCCCCAAGAGACCCAGTACTTC. Its protein is CASSPSGPQETQYF.